What follows is one TCR beta chain and its context. The germline V gene encodes CDR1 MNHEY and CDR2 SMNVEV (reference sequence). The CDR3 has 12 residues. V lost 3 bases and J lost 7, with 7 bases in between. The data stem from a study of patients and donors after allogeneic stem cell transplantation. TCRdb fed the RT-PCR reads into MiXCR, producing one record per CDR3 protein. The sample gives about 150,000 distinct CDR3 sequences, about 40% of which show up once; around 50% is in the top ten. The sequence came from a human donor who was either an allogeneic HSCT recipient or a stem cell or donor lymphocyte infusion donor (not recorded which). It is not recorded whose cells these are; they may come from a transplant donor. The sample was blood, either unsorted or a sorted T cell fraction (not recorded which). The chain links TRBV27 to TRBJ2-1; no definite D call. CDR3 sequence (DNA): TGTGCCAGCAGTTTTGGGTCGAATGAGCAGTTCTTC. Translated: CASSFGSNEQFF.